These 28 T cell receptor beta chains were all obtained from the same sample, sequenced in a study of T-cell reconstitution after alpha-beta-depleted transplantation in children. During its preparation, the TCRbeta library received unique molecular identifiers. Via MiXCR, TCRdb re-called the PCR reads, giving one row per CDR3 protein. The repertoire consists of over 45,000 distinct CDR3 sequences, with 9.2% occurring once and the leading ten covering about 26%. Sequences were derived from PBMCs, mostly from graft donor cells, sampled 60 days after TCRalphabeta/CD19-depleted stem cell transplant. The receptors originated from a male patient aged 2-15 years who had a stem cell transplant for chronic granulomatous disease, so the T cells may come from the graft donor.

The sample holds many counts of this clonotype. The gene calls are TRBV6-2 or TRBV6-3 and TRBJ1-2; 7 bases map to TRBD1. The CDR3 sequence is 15 residues long. Germline CDR1 MNHEY, CDR2 SVGEGT. The ends lost 6 bases at V and 0 bases at J; junction bases unmatched: 7. This CDR3 is CASRLPGTANYGYTF. The DNA for the CDR3 is TGTGCCAGCAGATTGCCCGGGACAGCTAACTATGGCTACACCTTC.

This clonotype has a handful of counts. The gene calls are TRBV5-1 and TRBJ2-2; D is unresolved. CDR3 length: 14 amino acids. CDR1 and CDR2 from the germline V gene are SGHRS and YFSETQ. Trimming removed 0 bases at V and 5 bases at J, with 8 bases between. This CDR3 is CASSLVGRTGELFF. CDR3 in DNA: TGCGCCAGCAGCTTGGTGGGCAGAACCGGGGAGCTGTTTTTT.

This clonotype was detected many times. V gene TRBV20-1 combines with J gene TRBJ2-1, with 9 bases identical to TRBD2. The J segment lost 4 bases and the V segment lost 2 bases, leaving 9 bases of the junction unmatched. Germline V gene lookup returns CDR1 DFQATT and CDR2 SNEGSKA (reference sequence). This CDR3 has 16 residues. The DNA for the CDR3 is TGCAGTGCTAGAACACCGCTAGCGGGACCATACAATGAGCAGTTCTTC. Translated, it gives CSARTPLAGPYNEQFF.

This chain links TRBV9 with TRBJ2-1, with 7 bases that match TRBD2. CDR1 SGDLS and CDR2 YYNGEE come from the germline V gene. V lost 0 bases, J lost 8 bases, and 8 bases stayed unmatched. This CDR3 comprises 15 residues. CDR3 bases: TGTGCCAGCAGCGTAGACGCGGGAGAGTTATATGAGCAGTTCTTC. This sequence encodes CASSVDAGELYEQFF.

This clonotype has a handful of counts. This rearrangement joins TRBV20-1 to TRBJ2-4; D is undetermined. V was clipped by 6 bases and J by 2 bases, with 20 bases between them. This CDR3 comprises 16 residues. The germline V gene has CDR1 DFQATT and CDR2 SNEGSKA (reference sequence). Here the CDR3 reads CSAPRTDAGPKNIQYF. In DNA form, the CDR3 reads TGCAGTGCCCCCCGGACCGACGCCGGGCCCAAAAACATTCAGTACTTC.

In its sample, this clonotype was seen many times. The chain combines TRBV6-1 with TRBJ1-5; D gene unclear. This CDR3 has 16 amino acids. Trimming stripped 4 bases from V and 0 bases from J, with 13 bases between. Germline CDR1 reads MNHNS; CDR2 reads SASEGT. CDR3 DNA: TGTGCCAGCAGTGGCCTAGATGGGGTTAGCAATCAGCCCCAGCATTTT. It specifies CASSGLDGVSNQPQHF.

This clonotype has a count of ten or more. J is TRBJ2-3 and V is TRBV4-3; 13 bases are shared with TRBD2. J was trimmed by 4 bases and V by 0 bases; bases with no gene match: 7. CDR1 is LGHNA and CDR2 is YSLEER in the germline V gene. The CDR3 has 18 amino acids. The CDR3 here is CASSQDGTSGIVSDTQYF. Written as DNA, the CDR3 is TGCGCCAGCAGCCAAGACGGGACTAGCGGGATAGTTTCAGATACGCAGTATTTT.

The table lists this clonotype with many counts. This chain connects TRBV21-1 to TRBJ2-5; the table names TRBD2, a call not compared with the DNA. TRBV21-1 is marked as a pseudogene. The CDR3 has 16 amino acids. The CDR3 sequence is CASSKDTSGDEETQYF. DNA of the CDR3: TGTGCCAGCAGCAAAGACACTAGCGGGGACGAAGAGACCCAGTACTTC.

This clonotype was counted at least ten times. The CDR3 coding sequence is TGTGCCAGCAGTTCTCACAGGACGTCCTACGAGCAGTACTTC. Translation: CASSSHRTSYEQYF. This chain uses TRBV6-5 with TRBJ2-7, with a possible D match to TRBD1 (5 bases). Per the germline V gene, CDR1 is MNHEY and CDR2 is SVGAGI. Trimming removed 4 bases at V and 1 base at J, with 11 bases between. This CDR3 region has 14 residues.

This clonotype was counted only a few times. The chain has TRBV19 and TRBJ1-5, with D perhaps matching TRBD1 (5 bases). Trimming cost V 8 bases and J 6 bases, with 14 bases left between them. CDR1 is LNHDA, CDR2 SQIVND, per germline (reference sequence). The CDR3 contains 13 residues. The CDR3 loop reads CASGWRGGQPQHF. The CDR3 DNA reads TGTGCCAGTGGGTGGAGGGGAGGTCAGCCCCAGCATTTT.

This clonotype was detected ten times or more. J is TRBJ2-7 and V is TRBV27, with D perhaps TRBD2 (6 bases). CDR1 is MNHEY, CDR2 SMNVEV, per germline (reference sequence). Trimming removed 3 bases from V and 0 bases from J, with 12 bases in between. This CDR3 contains 15 residues. CDR3 sequence (DNA): TGTGCCAGCAGTTTGCGGGGTGGAAGCTCCTACGAGCAGTACTTC. Translated, it gives CASSLRGGSSYEQYF.

This clonotype showed up many times. The J gene is TRBJ1-2, the V gene TRBV5-1; D gene ambiguous. This CDR3 has 13 amino acids. CDR1 is SGHRS, CDR2 YFSETQ, per germline. V was trimmed by 1 base and J by 4 bases, leaving 8 bases between them. The CDR3, as DNA: TGCGCCAGCAGCTTGACCAGCGGCTATGGCTACACCTTC. Residues: CASSLTSGYGYTF.

This clonotype was detected ten times or more. This rearrangement joins TRBV7-2 to TRBJ2-7, with unresolved D. The germline CDR1 and CDR2 sequences are SGHTA and FQGNSA. This CDR3 is built from 14 residues. V was pared by 5 bases and J by 1 base, with 12 bases between. This CDR3 is CASSPPSVSYEQYF. DNA of the CDR3: TGTGCCAGCAGCCCACCTTCCGTTTCCTACGAGCAGTACTTC. Full variable domain (missing parts from reference TRBV7-2 and TRBJ2-7): GAGVSQSPSNKVTEKGKDVELRCDPISGHTALYWYRQSLGQGLEFLIYFQGNSAPDKSGLPSDRFSAERTGGSVSTLTIQRTQQEDSAVYLCASSPPSVSYEQYFGPGTRLTVT.

In its sample, this clonotype was seen many times. V is TRBV20-1 and J is TRBJ2-3, with D possibly being TRBD1 or TRBD2 (5 bases each). This CDR3 spans 15 amino acids. Germline V gene sequence: CDR1 DFQATT, CDR2 SNEGSKA (reference sequence). Trimming removed 0 bases from V and 1 base from J, with 11 bases in between. The CDR3 DNA follows: TGCAGTGCTAGAGATGGGGGACGGGGCACAGATACGCAGTATTTT. Amino acid sequence: CSARDGGRGTDTQYF.

This clonotype was detected many times. The chain recombines TRBV20-1 with TRBJ2-1, with a weak D call TRBD2 (5 bases). This CDR3 spans 14 amino acids. The V and J ends lost 0 bases and 7 bases respectively, with 13 bases between them. Germline V gives CDR1 DFQATT, CDR2 SNEGSKA (reference sequence). CDR3 in amino acids: CSARDALLENEQFF. The CDR3 DNA sequence: TGCAGTGCTAGAGATGCCCTACTAGAAAATGAGCAGTTCTTC.

This clonotype was found a few times. The rearrangement links TRBV18 to TRBJ1-1; D gene unclear. V lost 3 bases to trimming and J lost 4 bases, with 18 bases between them. Germline assignment: CDR1 KGHSH and CDR2 LQKENI. The CDR3 contains 16 residues. This CDR3 reads CASSPGIPKRTTEAFF. The CDR3 DNA reads TGTGCCAGCTCACCCGGGATTCCCAAGCGGACCACTGAAGCTTTCTTT.

This clonotype was counted a few times. The chain joins TRBV18 to TRBJ1-5, with D possibly being TRBD1 (5 bases). This CDR3 contains 15 residues. V lost 8 bases and J lost 2, with 16 bases in between. Per germline, CDR1 KGHSH and CDR2 LQKENI. CDR3 loop: CASARDRQRNQPQHF. CDR3 sequence (DNA): TGTGCCAGCGCAAGGGACCGCCAGCGCAATCAGCCCCAGCATTTT.

This clonotype was seen many times. The chain combines TRBV29-1 with TRBJ2-7, with D perhaps given as TRBD1 or TRBD2 (6 bases each). This CDR3 comprises 15 residues. Germline V lookup: CDR1 SQVTM, CDR2 ANQGSEA. V was trimmed by 4 bases and J by 5 bases, leaving 21 bases between them. In DNA, the CDR3 is TGCAGCGTTGGCGTCAGGGGAGGAGGTCTAGACGAGCAGTACTTC. This codes for CSVGVRGGGLDEQYF.

The V and J genes are TRBV20-1 and TRBJ1-2; maybe TRBD1 (6 bases). Trimming removed 1 base at V and 8 bases at J, with 14 bases between. CDR1 is DFQATT, CDR2 SNEGSKA, per germline (reference sequence). CDR3 length: 13 residues. The CDR3 loop reads CSARARGTVGYTF. CDR3 bases: TGCAGTGCTAGAGCCAGGGGAACCGTAGGCTACACCTTC.

This clonotype was observed at least ten times. The rearrangement joins TRBV27 to TRBJ1-2, with D unclear. Between the trimmed V and J ends, which lost 5 bases and 2 bases, there was a span of 9 bases. The CDR3 extends over 13 amino acids. From germline, CDR1 is MNHEY and CDR2 SMNVEV (reference sequence). This CDR3 is CASSRAENYGYTF. In DNA, the CDR3 is TGTGCCAGCAGTAGGGCAGAGAACTATGGCTACACCTTC.

This clonotype counts as medium-sized. The CDR3 sequence: CASSLSSGESSGVDYEQYF. CDR3 sequence (DNA): TGTGCCAGCAGCTTATCATCGGGGGAATCAAGCGGGGTAGACTACGAGCAGTACTTC. The gene calls are TRBV13 and TRBJ2-7; 7 bases align to TRBD2. The CDR3 length is 19 residues. The ends lost 2 bases at V and 3 bases at J; junction bases unmatched: 19. Germline lookup yields CDR1 PRHDT and CDR2 FYEKMQ (reference sequence).

Many counts were recorded for this clonotype. The J gene is TRBJ2-1, the V gene TRBV6-2 or TRBV6-3; D unresolved. Trimming took 7 bases from V and 7 from J, leaving 14 bases between them. This CDR3 is built from 13 residues. CDR1 and CDR2 (germline): MNHEY, SVGEGT. The CDR3 reads CASNRTVLNEQFF. CDR3 sequence (DNA): TGTGCCAGCAACCGGACGGTGTTAAATGAGCAGTTCTTC.

This clonotype was seen many times. This rearrangement joins TRBV7-9 to TRBJ2-5; 10 nucleotides align to TRBD2. The CDR3 has 17 residues. Trimming removed 3 bases from V and 0 bases from J; junction bases left unmatched: 7. Germline values: CDR1 SEHNR, CDR2 FQNEAQ (reference sequence). CDR3 amino acids: CASSFLRTSGYQETQYF. CDR3 DNA sequence: TGTGCCAGCAGCTTTCTAAGGACTAGCGGATACCAAGAGACCCAGTACTTC.

This clonotype has at least ten counts. This rearrangement joins TRBV27 to TRBJ2-2; tentative D call: TRBD1 (5 bases). The CDR3 loop spans 14 amino acids. The V end was cut by 7 bases, the J end by 2 bases, with 11 bases between. The germline V gene has CDR1 MNHEY and CDR2 SMNVEV (reference sequence). CDR3 sequence: CASTRRVNTGELFF. CDR3 coding DNA: TGTGCCAGCACCCGCAGGGTAAACACCGGGGAGCTGTTTTTT.

This clonotype showed up many times. This chain joins TRBV6-5 and TRBJ2-1, with a weak D call TRBD2 (6 bases). Germline CDR1 MNHEY, CDR2 SVGAGI. The length of the CDR3 is 15 residues. V was cut by 4 bases and J by 7 bases, with 17 bases left in between. CDR3: CASSSGDGPRNEQFF. CDR3 DNA: TGTGCCAGCAGTTCGGGGGACGGGCCACGGAATGAGCAGTTCTTC.

The rearrangement uses TRBV19 and TRBJ1-1, with D possibly being TRBD1 (5 bases). CDR3 size: 13 residues. V was shortened by 6 bases and J by 1 base, with 9 bases between the two germline ends. CDR1 and CDR2 (germline): LNHDA, SQIVND (reference sequence). The CDR3 DNA is TGTGCCAGTAGAAGAACAGGGAACACTGAAGCTTTCTTT. Translated, it gives CASRRTGNTEAFF.

This clonotype has ten or more counts. The chain links TRBV11-1 to TRBJ2-3; tentatively, D is TRBD1 (7 bases). This CDR3 has 18 residues. V lost 1 base to trimming and J lost 1 base, with 18 bases between them. The germline gives CDR1 SGHAT, CDR2 FQDESV (reference sequence). CDR3 DNA: TGTGCCAGCAGCTTAGGTGACTCAGGGGGGATACGCACAGATACGCAGTATTTT. Translating it yields CASSLGDSGGIRTDTQYF. Complete variable domain (other parts from reference TRBV11-1 and TRBJ2-3): EAEVAQSPRYKITEKSQAVAFWCDPISGHATLYWYRQILGQGPELLVQFQDESVVDDSQLPKDRFSAERLKGVDSTLKIQPAELGDSAMYLCASSLGDSGGIRTDTQYFGPGTRLTVL.

This clonotype has a count of ten or more. CDR3 sequence reads: CASSPSGSIYNEQFF. CDR3 DNA sequence: TGTGCCAGCAGTCCTAGCGGGAGTATCTACAATGAGCAGTTCTTC. The rearrangement joins TRBV6-5 to TRBJ2-1, with 10 nucleotides matching TRBD2. V gave up 5 bases and J gave up 3 bases; unmatched junction bases: 4. CDR1 and CDR2 from the germline V gene are MNHEY and SVGAGI. The CDR3 loop spans 15 amino acids.